The rows below give T cell receptor beta chains drawn from one sample of a study of OX40 agonist ivuxolimab in advanced cancers. Here immunoSEQ multiplex PCR was the method, and the copy in TCRdb shows in-frame clones only, minus some. The data contain 25,000 to 35,000 clones, approximately 84% of them singletons. The sequencing here drew on CD4+ or CD8+ T cells sorted from blood, taken in a trial of the OX40 agonist ivuxolimab. Receptor source: an adult with an advanced solid tumor such as melanoma, head and neck, liver or kidney cancer. Both conserved end residues are part of each CDR3. A D gene is named only where the DNA matches it firmly. Only part of the rows carry a size: once, few, many, or a class if the clone is expanded.

>-|-|TRBV28|TRBJ1-6
TGTGCCAGCAGTTTCCGCTCCTATAATTCACCCCTCCACTTT
CASSFRSYNSPLHF
>-|-|TRBV7-6|TRBJ1-2
TGTGCCAGCAGCTTAGGGGAGGGGACCTACTATGGCTACACCTTC
CASSLGEGTYYGYTF
>-|-|TRBV6-1|TRBJ1-1
TGTGCCGGAGGGAACACTGAAGCTTTCTTT
CAGGNTEAFF
>once|-|TRBV27|TRBJ2-3
TGTGCCAGCAGTTTCTCCCTATGGGGCACAGATACGCAGTATTTT
CASSFSLWGTDTQYF
>-|-|TRBV10-1|TRBJ1-3
TGCGCCAGCGGATCAGGCTCTGGAAACACCATATATTTT
CASGSGSGNTIYF
>-|-|TRBV7-9|TRBJ2-2
TGTGCCAGCAGCTACCGGGCCACCGGGGAGCTGTTTTTT
CASSYRATGELFF
>-|-|TRBV7-9|TRBJ2-7
TGTGCCAGCAGCTTTGGGGCCTACGAGCAGTACTTC
CASSFGAYEQYF
>-|TRBD2|TRBV28|TRBJ2-2
TGTGCCAGCACCCAAAACGGGGCGGGGGGGCCGGTGGAGCTGTTTTTT
CASTQNGAGGPVELFF
>-|TRBD1|TRBV7-3|TRBJ2-1
TGTGCCAGCAGCGGGTGGCACCTAGAGGGGGCTAACTCCTACAGTGAGCAGTTCTTC
CASSGWHLEGANSYSEQFF
>-|TRBD1|TRBV4-1|TRBJ2-7
TGCGCCAGCAGCTACGGGACAGGAACCTACGAGCAGTACTTC
CASSYGTGTYEQYF
>-|-|TRBV19|TRBJ2-3
TGTGCCAGTAGTATAGAACACAGCACAGATACGCAGTATTTT
CASSIEHSTDTQYF
>-|-|TRBV20-1|TRBJ1-2
TGCAGTGCTAGGGACAACTATGGCTACACCTTC
CSARDNYGYTF
>-|-|TRBV13|TRBJ2-3
TGTGCCAGCAGCTCCGGACTCAGCACAGATACGCAGTATTTT
CASSSGLSTDTQYF
>-|-|TRBV28|TRBJ2-7
TGTGCCAGCAGTCCCTTGGGAGCCGGGCAGCAGTACTTC
CASSPLGAGQQYF
>once|-|TRBV6-5|TRBJ2-5
TGTGCCAGCACCGCGTCGGGGGGCGCAGAGACCCAGTACTTC
CASTASGGAETQYF
>-|TRBD2|TRBV4-2|TRBJ2-7
TGTGCCAGCAGCCAAGATTCGGGACTAGCGGGGCCTACGGCGGAGCAGTACTTC
CASSQDSGLAGPTAEQYF
>-|-|TRBV11-2|TRBJ2-5
TGTGCCAGCAGCTCCGTGAAAGAGACCCAGTACTTC
CASSSVKETQYF
>-|-|TRBV18|TRBJ2-7
TGTGCCAGCTCACCACCTTTCTCCTACGAGCAGTACTTC
CASSPPFSYEQYF
>-|TRBD2|TRBV27|TRBJ2-7
TGTGCCAGCAGTCGCTTTAGCGGGGGGAAGACCTACGAGCAGTACTTC
CASSRFSGGKTYEQYF
>-|TRBD1|TRBV7-9|TRBJ1-2
TGTGCCAGCAGCCCCGCTTGGACAGGGGACTATGGCTACACCTTC
CASSPAWTGDYGYTF
>-|TRBD1|TRBV5-8|TRBJ2-3
TGTGCCAGCAGCTTGGGACAGGGGACCACAGATACGCAGTATTTT
CASSLGQGTTDTQYF